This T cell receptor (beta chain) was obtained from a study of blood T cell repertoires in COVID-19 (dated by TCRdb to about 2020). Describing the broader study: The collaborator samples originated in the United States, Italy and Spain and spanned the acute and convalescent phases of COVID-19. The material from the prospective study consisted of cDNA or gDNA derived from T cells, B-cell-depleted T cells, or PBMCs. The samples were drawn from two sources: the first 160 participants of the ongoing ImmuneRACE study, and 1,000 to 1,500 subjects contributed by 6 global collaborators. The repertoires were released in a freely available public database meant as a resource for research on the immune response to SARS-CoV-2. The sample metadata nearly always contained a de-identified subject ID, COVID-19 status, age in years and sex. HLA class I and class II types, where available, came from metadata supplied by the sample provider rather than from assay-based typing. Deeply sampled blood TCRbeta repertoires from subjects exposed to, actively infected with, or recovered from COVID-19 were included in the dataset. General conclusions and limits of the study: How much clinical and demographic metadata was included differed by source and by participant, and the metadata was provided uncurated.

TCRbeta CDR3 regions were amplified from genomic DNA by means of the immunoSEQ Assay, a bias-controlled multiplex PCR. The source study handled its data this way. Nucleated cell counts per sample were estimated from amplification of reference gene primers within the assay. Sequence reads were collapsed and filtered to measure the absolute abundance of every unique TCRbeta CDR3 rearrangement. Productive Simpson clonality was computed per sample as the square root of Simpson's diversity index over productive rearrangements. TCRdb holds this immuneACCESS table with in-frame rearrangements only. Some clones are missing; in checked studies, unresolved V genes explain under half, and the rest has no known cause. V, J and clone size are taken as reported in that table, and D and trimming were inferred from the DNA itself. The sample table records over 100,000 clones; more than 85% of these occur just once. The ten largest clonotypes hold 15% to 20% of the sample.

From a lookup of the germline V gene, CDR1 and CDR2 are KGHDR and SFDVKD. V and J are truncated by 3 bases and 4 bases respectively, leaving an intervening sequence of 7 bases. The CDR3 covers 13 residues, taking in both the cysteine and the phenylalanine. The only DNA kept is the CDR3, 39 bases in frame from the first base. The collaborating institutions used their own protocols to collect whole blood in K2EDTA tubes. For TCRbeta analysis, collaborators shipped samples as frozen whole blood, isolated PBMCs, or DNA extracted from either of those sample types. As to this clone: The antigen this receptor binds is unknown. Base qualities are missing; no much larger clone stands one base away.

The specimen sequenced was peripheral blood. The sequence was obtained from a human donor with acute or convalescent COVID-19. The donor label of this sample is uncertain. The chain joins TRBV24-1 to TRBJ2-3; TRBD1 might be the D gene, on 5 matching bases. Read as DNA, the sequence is TGTGCCACCAGTGATCCAGGGTCAGATACGCAGTATTTT. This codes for CATSDPGSDTQYF.